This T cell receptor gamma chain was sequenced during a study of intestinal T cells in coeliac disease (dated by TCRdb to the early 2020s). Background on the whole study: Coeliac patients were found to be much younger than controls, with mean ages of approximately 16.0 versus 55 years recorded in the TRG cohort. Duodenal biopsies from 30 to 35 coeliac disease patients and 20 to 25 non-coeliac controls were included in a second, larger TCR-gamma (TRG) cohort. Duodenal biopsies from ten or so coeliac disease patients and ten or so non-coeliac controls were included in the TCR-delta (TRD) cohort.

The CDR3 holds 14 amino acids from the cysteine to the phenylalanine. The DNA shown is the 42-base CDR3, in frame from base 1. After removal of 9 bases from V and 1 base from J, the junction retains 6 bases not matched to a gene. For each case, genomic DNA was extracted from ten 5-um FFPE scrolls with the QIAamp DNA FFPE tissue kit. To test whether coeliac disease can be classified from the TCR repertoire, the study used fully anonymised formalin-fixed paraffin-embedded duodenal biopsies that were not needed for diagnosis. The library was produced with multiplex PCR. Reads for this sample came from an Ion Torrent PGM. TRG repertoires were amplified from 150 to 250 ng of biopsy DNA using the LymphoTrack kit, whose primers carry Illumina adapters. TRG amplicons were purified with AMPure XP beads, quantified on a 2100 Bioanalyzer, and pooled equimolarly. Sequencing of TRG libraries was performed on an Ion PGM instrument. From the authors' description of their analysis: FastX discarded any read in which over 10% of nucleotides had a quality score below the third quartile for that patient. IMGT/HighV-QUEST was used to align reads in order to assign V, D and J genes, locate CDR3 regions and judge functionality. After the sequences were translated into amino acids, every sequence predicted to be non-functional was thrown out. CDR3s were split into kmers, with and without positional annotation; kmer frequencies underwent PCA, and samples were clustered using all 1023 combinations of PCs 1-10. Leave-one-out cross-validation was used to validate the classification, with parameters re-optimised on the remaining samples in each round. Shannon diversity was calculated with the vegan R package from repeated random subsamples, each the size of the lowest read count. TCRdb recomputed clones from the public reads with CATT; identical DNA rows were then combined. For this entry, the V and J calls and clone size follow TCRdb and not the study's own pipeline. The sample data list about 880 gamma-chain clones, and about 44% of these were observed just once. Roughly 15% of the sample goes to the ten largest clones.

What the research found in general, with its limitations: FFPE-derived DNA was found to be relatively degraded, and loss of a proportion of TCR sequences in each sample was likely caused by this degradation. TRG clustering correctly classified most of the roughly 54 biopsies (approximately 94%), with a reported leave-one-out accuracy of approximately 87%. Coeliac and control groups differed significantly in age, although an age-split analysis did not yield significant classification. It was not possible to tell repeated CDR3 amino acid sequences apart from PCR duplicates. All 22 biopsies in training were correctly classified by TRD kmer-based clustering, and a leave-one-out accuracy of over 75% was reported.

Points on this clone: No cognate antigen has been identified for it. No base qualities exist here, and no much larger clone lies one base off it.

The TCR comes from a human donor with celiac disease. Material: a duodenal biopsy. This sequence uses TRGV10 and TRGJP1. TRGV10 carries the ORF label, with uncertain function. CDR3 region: CAACVGTTGWFKIF. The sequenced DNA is TGTGCTGCGTGTGTGGGTACCACTGGTTGGTTCAAGATATTT.